This TCR beta chain was profiled in a study of shared clonotypes between healthy human individuals. The sample holds a few counts of this clone. Naive-designated CD8 cells lacked CD45RO, were positively enriched for CCR7, and omitted terminally differentiated effector memory CD45RA+ cells. There are 14 residues in the CDR3. V lost 2 bases and J lost 4, with 6 bases in between. Germline-derived CDR1 and CDR2 are ENHRY and SYGVKD. Profiled with immunoSEQ multiplex PCR; TCRdb holds only in-frame clones, not every one. The repertoire holds roughly 2 million clones, with approximately 94% as singletons. The sequenced sample consisted of naive CD8+ T cells sorted from blood. The gene calls are TRBV10-3 and TRBJ1-6; maybe TRBD1 (5 bases). The clonotype was recovered from a man between 18 and 29 years old in good health. The CDR3 DNA reads as TGTGCCATCAGTGAGGAGGGGTATAATTCACCCCTCCACTTT. Encoded protein: CAISEEGYNSPLHF.